The 24 T cell receptor beta chains listed next were all sequenced from one sample in a study of shared clonotypes between healthy human individuals. This table comes from immunoSEQ multiplex PCR, and its TCRdb copy is limited to in-frame clones, with some not included. Among 2 million to 2.5 million clones listed, about 90% were seen once. The sample was naive CD4+ T cells from PBMCs. Regarding subset: CD45RA+ positively selected. The receptor set was obtained from a man aged 18 to 29 in good health. Some clones in this sample may be carry-over from other donors' samples.

This clone has a single count. Here the CDR3 reads CASSVARGRRGETQYF. CDR3 in DNA: TGTGCCAGCAGCGTAGCTCGAGGGAGACGGGGAGAGACCCAGTACTTC. This chain links TRBV9 with TRBJ2-5, with D tentatively TRBD2 (5 bases). Looked up from germline, CDR1 is SGDLS and CDR2 is YYNGEE. The CDR3 runs to 16 residues. The V and J ends lost 0 bases and 4 bases respectively, with 16 bases between them.

This chain uses TRBV28 with TRBJ2-1, with D unclear. V was shortened by 6 bases and J by 6 bases, with 9 bases between the two germline ends. The CDR3 length is 12 residues. Germline V gene data show CDR1 as MDHEN and CDR2 as SYDVKM. CDR3 residues: CASRARVNEQFF. The CDR3, as DNA: TGTGCCAGCAGGGCTAGGGTCAATGAGCAGTTCTTC.

This chain connects TRBV7-9 to TRBJ2-3; 11 nucleotides line up with TRBD2. This CDR3 has 18 residues. CDR1 is SEHNR, CDR2 FQNEAQ, per germline (reference sequence). The trim removed 0 bases at V and 2 bases at J, leaving 7 bases unmatched. The CDR3 region is CASSLATSGSTNTDTQYF. The DNA of the CDR3 is TGTGCCAGCAGCTTAGCCACTAGCGGGAGTACGAACACAGATACGCAGTATTTT.

This chain links TRBV13 with TRBJ2-1, with a possible D match to TRBD2 (6 bases). Germline V lookup: CDR1 PRHDT, CDR2 FYEKMQ (reference sequence). This CDR3 comprises 14 residues. V lost 5 bases, J lost 4 bases, and 12 bases lay in between. CDR3 nucleotide sequence: TGTGCCAGCAGCCAGAATGCGGGGTACAATGAGCAGTTCTTC. As protein: CASSQNAGYNEQFF.

About this clone itself: Other DNA sequences in this sample translate to the same CDR3. The genes are TRBV5-1 and TRBJ2-7; a possible D gene is TRBD1 (6 bases). Trimming pared 0 bases from V and 2 bases from J, leaving 12 bases between. Germline values: CDR1 SGHRS, CDR2 YFSETQ. The CDR3 extends over 15 amino acids. In DNA, the CDR3 is TGCGCCAGCAGCTTGGGAGGGACATCCGCCTACGAGCAGTACTTC. It codes for CASSLGGTSAYEQYF.

On this clone: Other DNA sequences in the sample encode the same CDR3. This chain links TRBV7-2 with TRBJ1-1; D is unresolved. Germline-derived CDR1 and CDR2 are SGHTA and FQGNSA. The CDR3 has 13 residues. Deletions cut 5 bases from V and 5 bases from J, with 12 bases between. The CDR3: CASSPDLGTEAFF. Written as DNA, the CDR3 is TGTGCCAGCAGCCCTGACCTGGGGACTGAAGCTTTCTTT. Full variable domain (remainder filled in from reference TRBV7-2 and TRBJ1-1): GAGVSQSPSNKVTEKGKDVELRCDPISGHTALYWYRQSLGQGLEFLIYFQGNSAPDKSGLPSDRFSAERTGGSVSTLTIQRTQQEDSAVYLCASSPDLGTEAFFGQGTRLTVV.

Note on this clone: Other DNA sequences of this sample code for an identical CDR3. V is TRBV15 and J is TRBJ1-4; no firm D call. Trimming removed 1 base at V and 8 bases at J, with 5 bases between. This CDR3 region has 12 residues. Germline CDR1 and CDR2: LNHNV and YYDKDF (reference sequence). CDR3 sequence reads: CATSRAREKLFF. For the CDR3, the DNA is TGTGCCACCAGCAGAGCCAGGGAAAAACTGTTTTTT.

This clone appeared a single time. The junction shows a germline mismatch at one end, possibly a read error. This rearrangement joins TRBV28 to TRBJ2-7, with 9 bases that match TRBD1. Germline V lookup: CDR1 MDHEN, CDR2 SYDVKM. The CDR3 loop spans 20 amino acids. CDR3 DNA: TGTGCCAGCAGTTCCCGACGACCGACAGGGGGTAGGTACGGGGATACGACCAGGGACTTC. This gives the protein CASSSRRPTGGRYGDTTRDF.

This chain joins TRBV14 and TRBJ2-2; D is perhaps TRBD1 (6 bases). V was clipped by 1 base and J by 4 bases, with 7 bases between them. CDR1 and CDR2 from the germline V gene are SGHDN and FVKESK. The CDR3 loop spans 14 amino acids. Here the CDR3 DNA reads TGTGCCAGCAGCCAAGCAGGGGCCACCGGGGAGCTGTTTTTT. Translation gives CASSQAGATGELFF.

V is TRBV6-1 and J is TRBJ1-2, with D possibly TRBD1 on 5 matching bases. This CDR3 contains 16 residues. The V gene's germline CDR1 is MNHNS and CDR2 SASEGT. With 0 bases removed from V and 3 bases from J, the gap between germline ends came to 14 bases. CDR3 coding DNA: TGTGCCAGCAGTGAAGCGGGCAGGGTCGCCGACTATGGCTACACCTTC. This encodes CASSEAGRVADYGYTF.

This chain joins TRBV6-1 and TRBJ1-2; perhaps TRBD1 as D (5 bases). This CDR3 comprises 15 residues. The germline gives CDR1 MNHNS, CDR2 SASEGT. The ends were cut back, 0 bases at V and 4 bases at J, with 12 bases in the middle. The CDR3 protein is CASSEAGVRGYGYTF. Written as DNA, the CDR3 is TGTGCCAGCAGTGAAGCTGGAGTAAGGGGCTATGGCTACACCTTC.

The V call is TRBV5-5, the J call TRBJ2-1, with 11 bases matching TRBD2. Germline V CDR1 and CDR2: SGHKS, YYEKEE (reference sequence). The CDR3 is made up of 16 amino acids. V trimming: 4 bases; J trimming: 0 bases; junction bases outside the gene matches: 3. CDR3 nucleotides: TGTGCCAGCAGCCATGGACTAGCGGGCTCCTACAATGAGCAGTTCTTC. It encodes CASSHGLAGSYNEQFF. Together with reference TRBV5-5 and TRBJ2-1, the CDR3 gives the full variable domain: DAGVTQSPTHLIKTRGQQVTLRCSPISGHKSVSWYQQVLGQGPQFIFQYYEKEERGRGNFPDRFSARQFPNYSSELNVNALLLGDSALYLCASSHGLAGSYNEQFFGPGTRLTVL.

The J gene is TRBJ1-2, the V gene TRBV11-2; D ambiguous. The CDR3 extends over 15 amino acids. V was pared by 0 bases and J by 6 bases, with 14 bases between. The germline V gene encodes CDR1 SGHAT and CDR2 FQNNGV. CDR3 loop: CASSLEIGVWDGYTF. DNA for the CDR3: TGTGCCAGCAGCTTAGAGATTGGGGTTTGGGATGGCTACACCTTC.

The CDR3 DNA sequence: TGTGCCAGCAGCTTGGTGGGCAGGAGGGGAGAGACCCAGTACTTC. It is translated as CASSLVGRRGETQYF. This rearrangement joins TRBV5-4 to TRBJ2-5, with D maybe TRBD2 (6 bases). The CDR3 has 15 amino acids. Germline CDR1 reads SGHNT; CDR2 reads YYREEE (reference sequence). V lost 0 bases, J lost 4 bases, and 13 bases lay in between. Full variable domain (missing parts from reference TRBV5-4 and TRBJ2-5): ETGVTQSPTHLIKTRGQQVTLRCSSQSGHNTVSWYQQALGQGPQFIFQYYREEENGRGNFPPRFSGLQFPNYSSELNVNALELDDSALYLCASSLVGRRGETQYFGPGTRLLVL.

The rearrangement joins TRBV4-1 to TRBJ1-2; a possible D gene is TRBD1 (5 bases). CDR1 is MGHRA, CDR2 YSYEKL, per germline. This CDR3 is 17 amino acids long. The V and J ends lost 1 base and 6 bases respectively, with 21 bases between them. Written as DNA, the CDR3 is TGCGCCAGCAGCCAAGGGTTAGGCAGGGAGCTTGGGGATGGCTACACCTTC. Its protein product is CASSQGLGRELGDGYTF.

J is TRBJ2-5 and V is TRBV25-1; 12 nucleotides match TRBD2. The germline V gene has CDR1 MGHDK and CDR2 SYGVNS. J lost 5 bases, V lost 8 bases, and 12 bases had no gene match. CDR3 size: 16 residues. The CDR3 coding sequence is TGTGCCAGCTCCTATTTGACTAGCGGGAGTAGGGAGACCCAGTACTTC. It translates to CASSYLTSGSRETQYF.

The rearrangement joins TRBV18 to TRBJ1-5, with D possibly matching TRBD1 (5 bases). CDR3 length: 16 amino acids. Trimming left V 0 bases short and J 6 bases short, with 15 bases between. CDR1 and CDR2 from the germline V gene are KGHSH and LQKENI. In nucleotides, the CDR3 is TGTGCCAGCTCACCACCCGGGGGTTCGTGGAGTCAGCCCCAGCATTTT. Translation: CASSPPGGSWSQPQHF.

The chain links TRBV11-3 to TRBJ2-3, with TRBD2 matching over 14 bases. In germline, CDR1 is SGHNT, CDR2 YENEEA. V lost 5 bases to trimming and J lost 3 bases; unmatched junction nucleotides: 4. The CDR3 has 16 residues. The CDR3 sequence: CASSQTSGRATDTQYF. The CDR3 DNA reads as TGTGCCAGCAGCCAGACTAGCGGGAGGGCAACAGATACGCAGTATTTT. Full variable domain (missing parts from reference TRBV11-3 and TRBJ2-3): EAGVVQSPRYKIIEKKQPVAFWCNPISGHNTLYWYLQNLGQGPELLIRYENEEAVDDSQLPKDRFSAERLKGVDSTLKIQPAELGDSAVYLCASSQTSGRATDTQYFGPGTRLTVL.

The rearrangement uses TRBV7-9 and TRBJ1-4, with D maybe TRBD1 (5 bases). Germline V gene data show CDR1 as SEHNR and CDR2 as FQNEAQ (reference sequence). CDR3 length: 17 amino acids. V was trimmed by 4 bases and J by 8 bases, leaving 23 bases between them. The CDR3 DNA is TGTGCCAGCAGCTCGGGACGGGGTGGATCGGTACGGGAAAAACTGTTTTTT. Residues: CASSSGRGGSVREKLFF.

The rearrangement joins TRBV7-2 to TRBJ2-7, with 7 bases fitting TRBD1. Germline CDR1 SGHTA, CDR2 FQGNSA. The CDR3 extends over 14 amino acids. V lost 3 bases to trimming and J lost 5 bases; unmatched junction nucleotides: 7. The CDR3 loop is CASSFRQGPNEQYF. The CDR3 DNA is TGTGCCAGCAGCTTCCGACAGGGTCCCAACGAGCAGTACTTC.

The chain has TRBV4-2 and TRBJ1-4, with TRBD1 as a possible D gene (6 bases). The ends were cut back, 5 bases at V and 6 bases at J, with 10 bases in the middle. The germline V gene encodes CDR1 LGHNA and CDR2 YNFKEQ. The CDR3 has 13 amino acids. CDR3 sequence reads: CASSRGRDEKLFF. The CDR3 DNA reads TGTGCCAGCAGCAGGGGGAGGGATGAAAAACTGTTTTTT.

V is TRBV18 and J is TRBJ2-2; D may be TRBD1 (5 bases). This CDR3 has 14 residues. CDR1 is KGHSH and CDR2 is LQKENI in the germline V gene. Trimming left V 9 bases short and J 2 bases short, with 13 bases between. CDR3 sequence: CASAPGLNTGELFF. The CDR3 nucleotides read TGTGCCAGTGCCCCAGGGCTTAACACCGGGGAGCTGTTTTTT. Combining the CDR3 with reference TRBV18 and TRBJ2-2 gives the whole variable domain NAGVMQNPRHLVRRRGQEARLRCSPMKGHSHVYWYRQLPEEGLKFMVYLQKENIIDESGMPKERFSAEFPKEGPSILRIQQVVRGDSAAYFCASAPGLNTGELFFGEGSRLTVL.

The rearrangement links TRBV6-6 to TRBJ2-7; a possible D gene is TRBD2 (6 bases). The CDR3 is 12 residues long. The V end was cut by 5 bases, the J end by 4 bases, with 9 bases between. Germline CDR1 is MNHNY and CDR2 is SVGAGI (reference sequence). The CDR3 DNA follows: TGTGCCAGCAGTACTGGGAGGTACGAGCAGTACTTC. It yields the protein CASSTGRYEQYF.

The genes are TRBV6-5 and TRBJ2-3; a weak D match, TRBD1 (6 bases). CDR1 MNHEY and CDR2 SVGAGI come from the germline V gene. V shed 0 bases and J shed 6 bases, with 16 bases lying between them. The CDR3 sequence is 16 residues long. The CDR3 bases are TGTGCCAGCAGTTACTCTAGGGACATCCTAATGGATACGCAGTATTTT. This translates into CASSYSRDILMDTQYF.